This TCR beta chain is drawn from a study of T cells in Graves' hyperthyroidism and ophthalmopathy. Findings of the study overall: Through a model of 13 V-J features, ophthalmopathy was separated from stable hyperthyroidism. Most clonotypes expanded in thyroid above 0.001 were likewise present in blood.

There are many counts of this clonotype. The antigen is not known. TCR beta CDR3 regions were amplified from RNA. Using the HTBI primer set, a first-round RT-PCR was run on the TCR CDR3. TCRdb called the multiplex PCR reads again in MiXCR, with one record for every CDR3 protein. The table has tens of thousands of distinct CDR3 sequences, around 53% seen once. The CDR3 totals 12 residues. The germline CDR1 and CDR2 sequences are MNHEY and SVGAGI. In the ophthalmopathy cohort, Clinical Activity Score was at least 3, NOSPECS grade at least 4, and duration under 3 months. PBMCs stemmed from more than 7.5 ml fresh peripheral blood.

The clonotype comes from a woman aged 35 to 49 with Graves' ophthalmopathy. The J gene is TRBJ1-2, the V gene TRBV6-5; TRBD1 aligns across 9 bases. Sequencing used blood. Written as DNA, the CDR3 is TGTGCGATCAGGGACAGGGCTTATGGCTACACCTTC. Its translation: CAIRDRAYGYTF.